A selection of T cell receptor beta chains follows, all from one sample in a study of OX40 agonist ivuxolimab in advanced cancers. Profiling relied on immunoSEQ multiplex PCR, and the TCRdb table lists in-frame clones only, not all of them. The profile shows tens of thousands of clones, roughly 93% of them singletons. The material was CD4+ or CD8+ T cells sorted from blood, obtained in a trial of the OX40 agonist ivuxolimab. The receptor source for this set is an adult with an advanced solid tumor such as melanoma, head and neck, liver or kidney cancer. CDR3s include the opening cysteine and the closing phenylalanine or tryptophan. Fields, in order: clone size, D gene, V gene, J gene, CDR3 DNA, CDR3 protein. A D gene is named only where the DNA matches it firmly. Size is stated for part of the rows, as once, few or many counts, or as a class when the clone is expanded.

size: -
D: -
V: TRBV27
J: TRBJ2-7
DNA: TGTGCCAGCTCTATAGCGGAGGGTTACGAGCAGTACTTC
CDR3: CASSIAEGYEQYF

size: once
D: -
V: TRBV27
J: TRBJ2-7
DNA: TGTGCCAGCAGTTTATCGGCTCCCGGGACCGCCGCCTACGAGCAGTACTTC
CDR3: CASSLSAPGTAAYEQYF

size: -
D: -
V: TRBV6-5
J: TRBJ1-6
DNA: TGTGCCAGCAGTTACGGGGGCTCCTATAATTCACCCCTCCACTTT
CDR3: CASSYGGSYNSPLHF

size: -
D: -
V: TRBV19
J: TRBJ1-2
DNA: TGTGCCAGTAGTATGGGCAGACCCTATGGCTACACCTTC
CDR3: CASSMGRPYGYTF

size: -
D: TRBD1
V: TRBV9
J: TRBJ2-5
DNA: TGTGCCAGCAGCATCTCCGGGACAGCTGGCGAGACCCAGTACTTC
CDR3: CASSISGTAGETQYF

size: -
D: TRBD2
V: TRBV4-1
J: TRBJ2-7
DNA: TGCGCCAGCAGCCAAGAATCTAGCGGGCCTACCAATTTCTACGAGCAGTACTTC
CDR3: CASSQESSGPTNFYEQYF

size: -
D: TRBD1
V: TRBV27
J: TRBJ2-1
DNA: TGTGCCAGCAACGCCGGGACAGGAACCTACAATGAGCAGTTCTTC
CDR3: CASNAGTGTYNEQFF

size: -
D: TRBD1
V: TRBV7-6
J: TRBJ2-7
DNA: TGTGCCAGCAGCTTAGCGACCACAGGGGCCTACTACGAGCAGTACTTC
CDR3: CASSLATTGAYYEQYF

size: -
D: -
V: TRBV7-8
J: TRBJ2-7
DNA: TGTGCCAGCAGCCTCCGGGACTCGAGGGACGAGCAGTACTTC
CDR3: CASSLRDSRDEQYF

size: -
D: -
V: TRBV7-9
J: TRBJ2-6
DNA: TGTGCCAGCAGCTTTAAAGATGGGGCCAACGTCCTGACTTTC
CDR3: CASSFKDGANVLTF

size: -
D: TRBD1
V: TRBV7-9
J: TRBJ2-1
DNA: TGTGCCAGCAGCTACCGGGACAGGGGCTACAATGAGCAGTTCTTC
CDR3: CASSYRDRGYNEQFF

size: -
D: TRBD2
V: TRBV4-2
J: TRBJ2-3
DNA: TGTGCCAGCAGCCAGAGGACTAGCGGGTCTCCTAGCACAGATACGCAGTATTTT
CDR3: CASSQRTSGSPSTDTQYF

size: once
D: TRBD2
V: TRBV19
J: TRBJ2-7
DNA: TGTGCCAGTAGTATAGTTCTTAGCGGGAGTACCTACGAGCAGTACTTC
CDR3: CASSIVLSGSTYEQYF

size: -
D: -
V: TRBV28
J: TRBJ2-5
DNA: TGTGCCAGCAGTTTTCAGGGAGAGGAGACCCAGTACTTC
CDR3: CASSFQGEETQYF

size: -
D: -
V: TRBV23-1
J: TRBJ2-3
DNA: TGCGCCAGCAGTCAATCGGTGGTTTTTCGGCCAGATACGCAGTATTTT
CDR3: CASSQSVVFRPDTQYF

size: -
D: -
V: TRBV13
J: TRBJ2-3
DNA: TGTGCCAGCAGCTTACGCGGACGGCCAGATACGCAGTATTTT
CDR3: CASSLRGRPDTQYF

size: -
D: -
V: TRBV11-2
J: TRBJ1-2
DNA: TGTGCCAGCAGCTTAGATATCCGGGGCTACACCTTC
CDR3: CASSLDIRGYTF

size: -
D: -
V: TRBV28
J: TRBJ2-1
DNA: TGTGCCAGCAGTCTGGGGTTAGCAGGAACCCTGTACAATGAGCAGTTCTTC
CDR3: CASSLGLAGTLYNEQFF

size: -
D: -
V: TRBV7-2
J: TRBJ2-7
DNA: TGTGCCAGCAGCTTAGGATCCTACGAGCAGTACTTC
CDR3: CASSLGSYEQYF

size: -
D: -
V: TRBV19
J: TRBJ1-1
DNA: TGTGCCAGTAGTATCTCCGGGATGAACACTGAAGCTTTCTTT
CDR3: CASSISGMNTEAFF

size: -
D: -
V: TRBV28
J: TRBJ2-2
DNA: TGTGCCAGCATGCTAGGGGCCGGGGAGCTGTTTTTT
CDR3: CASMLGAGELFF

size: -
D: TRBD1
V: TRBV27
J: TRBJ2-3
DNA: TGTGCCAGCAGTTCCCCGGACAGGGGCAGCGGTCCTAAACGTTATACGCAGTATTTT
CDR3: CASSSPDRGSGPKRYTQYF

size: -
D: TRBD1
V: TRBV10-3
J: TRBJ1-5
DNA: TGTGCCATCAGCCAGGGGGGAACTCAGCCCCAGCATTTT
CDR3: CAISQGGTQPQHF

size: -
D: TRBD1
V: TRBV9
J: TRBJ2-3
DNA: TGTGCCAGCAGCGTAGAGACAGGGCCCTACACAGATACGCAGTATTTT
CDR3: CASSVETGPYTDTQYF

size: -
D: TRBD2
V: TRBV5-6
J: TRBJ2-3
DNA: TGTGCCAGCAGCTCCGGGACTAGCGGTATGCGTGGGTATTTT
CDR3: CASSSGTSGMRGYF

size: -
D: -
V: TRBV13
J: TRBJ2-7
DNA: TGTGCCAGCAGCTCAGGGAGCAGGGGAACCTACGAGCAGTACTTC
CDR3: CASSSGSRGTYEQYF

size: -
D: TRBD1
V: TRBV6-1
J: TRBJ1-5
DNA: TGTGCCAGCAGTGAAGAGACAGGGGTGAGTGGCAATCAGCCCCAGCATTTT
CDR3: CASSEETGVSGNQPQHF

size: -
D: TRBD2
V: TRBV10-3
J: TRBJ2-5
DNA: TGTGCCATCAGTACCGCCCCCAGGAGCGGGAGGGCCCAAGAGACCCAGTACTTC
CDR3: CAISTAPRSGRAQETQYF

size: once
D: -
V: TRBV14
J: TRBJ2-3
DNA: TGTGCCAGCAGCCAACCCATAAAGGGGGATACGCAGTATTTT
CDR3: CASSQPIKGDTQYF

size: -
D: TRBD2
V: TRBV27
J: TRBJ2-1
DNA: TGTGCCAGCAGGTCGGGAGGGCCCTCCTACAATGAGCAGTTCTTC
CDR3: CASRSGGPSYNEQFF